A single sample is the source of the 6 T cell receptor beta chains below, sequenced in a study of blood T cell repertoires in COVID-19. Profiling relied on immunoSEQ multiplex PCR, and the TCRdb table lists in-frame clones only, not all of them. This table has about 80,000 clones, roughly three quarters appearing once. Sequencing was carried out using peripheral blood. These receptors were obtained from a man in his sixties with COVID-19, enrolled during active disease.

This chain connects TRBV4-2 to TRBJ1-1, with TRBD1 matching over 9 bases. CDR1 and CDR2 from the germline V gene are LGHNA and YNFKEQ. The CDR3 is 15 amino acids. Germline trimming cut 2 bases from V and 4 bases from J; bases unmatched to any gene: 5. This chain's CDR3 is CASSQSGQGPTEAFF. CDR3 in DNA: TGTGCCAGCAGCCAAAGCGGACAGGGGCCCACTGAAGCTTTCTTT.

The chain uses TRBV9 and TRBJ2-2, with 12 bases matching TRBD2. Unmatched junction bases numbered 7, after V lost 4 bases and J lost 3 bases. This CDR3 contains 17 residues. From germline, CDR1 is SGDLS and CDR2 YYNGEE. The CDR3 DNA follows: TGTGCCAGCAGCACTCTAGCGGGAGGGCCCGACACCGGGGAGCTGTTTTTT. It encodes CASSTLAGGPDTGELFF.

This rearrangement joins TRBV14 to TRBJ2-1, with 7 bases that match TRBD2. The CDR3 is 11 residues long. Trimming removed 1 base from V and 14 bases from J; junction bases left unmatched: 2. Germline V lookup: CDR1 SGHDN, CDR2 FVKESK. DNA for the CDR3: TGTGCCAGCAGCCAAGGGACTAGGGAGTTCTTC. It specifies CASSQGTREFF.

The chain joins TRBV4-3 to TRBJ2-7; TRBD2 aligns across 7 bases. The CDR3 totals 17 residues. The V and J ends lost 0 bases and 1 base, in that order; junction bases with no gene match: 9. Germline lookup yields CDR1 LGHNA and CDR2 YSLEER. CDR3 sequence reads: CASSQEVGGSRSYEQYF. CDR3 nucleotide sequence: TGCGCCAGCAGCCAAGAGGTCGGCGGGAGTAGATCCTACGAGCAGTACTTC.

This clone was counted only a few times. V usage is TRBV19 and J usage is TRBJ2-2, with D uncertain. V was trimmed by 3 bases and J by 4 bases, leaving 12 bases between them. The germline V gene has CDR1 LNHDA and CDR2 SQIVND (reference sequence). The CDR3 contains 15 residues. The CDR3 DNA is TGTGCCAGTAGTATGGGTCAGGTTGCCACCGGGGAGCTGTTTTTT. Protein sequence: CASSMGQVATGELFF. Variable domain in full (rest from reference TRBV19 and TRBJ2-2): DGGITQSPKYLFRKEGQNVTLSCEQNLNHDAMYWYRQDPGQGLRLIYYSQIVNDFQKGDIAEGYSVSREKKESFPLTVTSAQKNPTAFYLCASSMGQVATGELFFGEGSRLTVL.

The V call is TRBV4-1, the J call TRBJ1-5; 8 bases fit TRBD1. The J segment lost 4 bases and the V segment lost 1 base, leaving 9 bases of the junction unmatched. The CDR3 covers 17 residues. Germline V gene sequence: CDR1 MGHRA, CDR2 YSYEKL. CDR3 residues: CASSQVPTGVGNQPQHF. CDR3 sequence (DNA): TGCGCCAGCAGCCAAGTACCGACAGGGGTAGGAAATCAGCCCCAGCATTTT.